The TCR beta chain described here comes from a study of blood T cell repertoires in COVID-19. Original processing notes: Nucleated cell number was recorded as an estimate derived from reference gene primer amplification. Measured with immunoSEQ multiplex PCR; TCRdb has only the in-frame clones, and not every one. The V and J calls and the clone size are those of that table, but D and trimming were determined from the DNA. The table includes roughly 140,000 clones, 81% detected once. The receptor was derived from a human donor with acute or convalescent COVID-19. The donor label of this sample is uncertain. Sequences were obtained from peripheral blood.

This chain's CDR3 is CASSQVPPSSYNEQFF. CDR3 DNA sequence: TGTGCCAGCAGCCAAGTCCCGCCCAGCTCCTACAATGAGCAGTTCTTC. The chain joins TRBV4-2 to TRBJ2-1; the D is unclear. CDR1 LGHNA and CDR2 YNFKEQ come from the germline V gene. This CDR3 comprises 16 residues. With 1 base removed from V and 0 bases from J, the gap between germline ends came to 10 bases.